These 16 T cell receptor beta chains originate from one sample sequenced in a study of T cell clusters in autoimmune cytopenias. Each sample's input was 200 to 300 ng genomic DNA, some 34,000 genome equivalents. Multiplex touch-down PCR amplified TRB using TRB-A and TRB-B pools in one tube. TCRdb re-called the multiplex PCR reads and gives one entry per CDR3 protein, without DNA. The specimen's table records about 15,000 distinct CDR3 sequences. This sample was also put to use in a study of T cell repertoires in aging, cancer and after chemotherapy.

The sequenced sample consisted of peripheral blood. The receptors derive from a human donor in good health.

The V call is TRBV15, the J call TRBJ1-6. CDR3 size: 13 residues. The V gene's germline CDR1 is LNHNV and CDR2 YYDKDF (reference sequence). This CDR3 reads CATARGLNSPLHF. Full variable domain (missing parts from reference TRBV15 and TRBJ1-6): DAMVIQNPRYQVTQFGKPVTLSCSQTLNHNVMYWYQQKSSQAPKLLFHYYDKDFNNEADTPDNFQSRRPNTSFCFLDIRSPGLGDTAMYLCATARGLNSPLHFGNGTRLTVT.

The chain employs TRBV19 and TRBJ1-1. The CDR3 is 11 residues long. In germline, CDR1 is LNHDA, CDR2 SQIVND (reference sequence). The CDR3 protein is CASSISGFAFF. The full variable domain, rest sourced from reference TRBV19 and TRBJ1-1, is DGGITQSPKYLFRKEGQNVTLSCEQNLNHDAMYWYRQDPGQGLRLIYYSQIVNDFQKGDIAEGYSVSREKKESFPLTVTSAQKNPTAFYLCASSISGFAFFGQGTRLTVV.

The genes are TRBV30 and TRBJ2-7. The CDR3 sequence is 14 residues long. Germline-derived CDR1 and CDR2 are GTSNPN and SVGIG (reference sequence). The CDR3 reads CAWSFGVGSYEQYF.

J is TRBJ2-7 and V is TRBV5-5; as DNA is missing, the TRBD1 call by TCRdb cannot be tested. The CDR3 is 13 amino acids. The germline gives CDR1 SGHKS, CDR2 YYEKEE (reference sequence). CDR3: CASSRQGAYEQYF.

The chain links TRBV6-5 to TRBJ2-1; the D call from TCRdb, TRBD2, cannot be confirmed without DNA. The CDR3 length is 17 residues. Germline loops: CDR1 MNHEY, CDR2 SVGAGI. This CDR3 is CASKGTGLRSSYNEQFF.

The chain links TRBV19 to TRBJ2-1. CDR1 and CDR2 (germline): LNHDA, SQIVND (reference sequence). The CDR3 length is 14 residues. This CDR3 is CASSTRDSYNEQFF.

The chain uses TRBV12-3 or TRBV12-4 and TRBJ2-3. This CDR3 has 13 amino acids. CDR3 sequence: CASRRTGTDTQYF.

The chain carries TRBV27 and TRBJ2-1; absent DNA, TCRdb's TRBD2 call cannot be checked. Per germline, CDR1 MNHEY and CDR2 SMNVEV (reference sequence). The CDR3 has 14 amino acids. The CDR3 here is CASSAIDLAGGQFF.

The rearrangement joins TRBV19 to TRBJ2-3; the TRBD2 assignment by TCRdb is unverifiable without DNA. The length of the CDR3 is 16 residues. The V gene's germline CDR1 is LNHDA and CDR2 SQIVND (reference sequence). The CDR3 reads CASTLAGGLVGDTQYF.

The genes are TRBV5-5 and TRBJ2-7. The germline gives CDR1 SGHKS, CDR2 YYEKEE (reference sequence). This CDR3 contains 13 residues. This CDR3 is CARSIYGAHEQYF.

The chain links TRBV7-2 to TRBJ2-6. The CDR3 runs to 15 residues. Per germline, CDR1 SGHTA and CDR2 FQGNSA. The CDR3 sequence is CASSLVPSGANVLTF. The entire variable domain, with the rest obtained from reference TRBV7-2 and TRBJ2-6, is as follows: GAGVSQSPSNKVTEKGKDVELRCDPISGHTALYWYRQSLGQGLEFLIYFQGNSAPDKSGLPSDRFSAERTGGSVSTLTIQRTQQEDSAVYLCASSLVPSGANVLTFGAGSRLTVL.

The gene calls are TRBV27 and TRBJ2-2; TCRdb outputs TRBD2, but without DNA this stays unchecked. The germline V gene encodes CDR1 MNHEY and CDR2 SMNVEV (reference sequence). The CDR3 is 17 amino acids. This CDR3 reads CASSSVGLAGSPGELFF.

The chain combines TRBV11-3 with TRBJ2-1; the D call from TCRdb, TRBD1, cannot be confirmed without DNA. The CDR3 loop spans 15 amino acids. Germline assignment: CDR1 SGHNT and CDR2 YENEEA. CDR3 sequence reads: CASSTPGALQWEQFF.

V and J are TRBV6-5 and TRBJ2-6. Per the germline V gene, CDR1 is MNHEY and CDR2 is SVGAGI. This CDR3 comprises 13 residues. CDR3 loop: CASSRSGANVLTF.

This clonotype is medium-sized by frequency. The rearrangement uses TRBV29-1 and TRBJ2-3; TCRdb returns TRBD1, unconfirmable since there is no DNA. CDR1 SQVTM and CDR2 ANQGSEA come from the germline V gene. The CDR3 runs to 12 residues. Here the CDR3 reads CSVEGTGWGQYF.

The J gene is TRBJ2-1, the V gene TRBV29-1; the TRBD1 assignment by TCRdb is unverifiable without DNA. Germline V gene sequence: CDR1 SQVTM, CDR2 ANQGSEA. This CDR3 spans 14 amino acids. The CDR3 spells CSGQRLGPHNEQFF.